This TCR beta chain came from a study of beta chain features in type 1 diabetes. V shed 3 bases and J shed 1 base, with 16 bases lying between them. Germline CDR1 reads SGHRS; CDR2 reads YFSETQ. This CDR3 region has 16 residues. Expressed TCRB transcripts were sequenced because the entire RNA isolate underwent reverse transcription. Clones were sequenced by immunoSEQ multiplex PCR, and TCRdb holds only the in-frame ones, with some missing. Counted here are 900,000 or so clones, about a sixth occurring once; the ten biggest clones make up around 0.02%. The source material was naive CD4+ T cells from blood. The sequence derives from a young woman in good health. J is TRBJ1-1 and V is TRBV5-1; D gene ambiguous. The CDR3 DNA reads as TGCGCCAGCAGCTCAACAGCGAATATAGCGAACACTGAAGCTTTCTTT. Translated, it gives CASSSTANIANTEAFF.